Following are 9 T cell receptor beta chains from one sample sequenced in a study of blood T cell repertoires in COVID-19. Measured with immunoSEQ multiplex PCR; TCRdb has only the in-frame clones, and not every one. This sample yields 150,000 or so clones, of which around 82% are seen a single time; around 3.6% belongs to the top ten. What was sequenced was PBMCs or T cells enriched from blood (not recorded which). Every receptor here comes from a woman in her forties or fifties in a cohort exposed to, infected with or recovered from COVID-19 (not recorded which).

This chain joins TRBV6-6 and TRBJ2-7; D is perhaps TRBD2 (5 bases). Per germline, CDR1 MNHNY and CDR2 SVGAGI (reference sequence). Trimming took off 5 bases at V and 3 bases at J, with 26 bases between the two ends. This CDR3 is 18 amino acids long. CDR3 DNA sequence: TGTGCCAGCAGTCCATCCCTTAGGGAGACCTATTCCTTCTACGAGCAGTACTTC. This sequence encodes CASSPSLRETYSFYEQYF.

The CDR3 bases are TGTGCCAGCAGCTTGGCCAGGGCTAATTCACCCCTCCACTTT. Translating gives CASSLARANSPLHF. This chain connects TRBV5-6 to TRBJ1-6, with D possibly TRBD1 on 5 matching bases. The germline V and J ends were trimmed by 0 bases and 6 bases, with 7 bases remaining between them. This CDR3 is built from 14 residues. Germline CDR1 is SGHDT and CDR2 is YYEEEE.

V is TRBV9 and J is TRBJ2-3; TRBD2 matches 7 bases. This CDR3 has 14 residues. V was pared by 7 bases and J by 4 bases, with 9 bases of the junction left unmatched. Germline CDR1 and CDR2: SGDLS and YYNGEE. The CDR3 loop is CASGGAGAADTQYF. CDR3 DNA: TGTGCCAGCGGAGGGGCGGGAGCGGCAGATACGCAGTATTTT.

This clone came up a few times. The V and J genes are TRBV7-9 and TRBJ1-6, with 9 positions matching TRBD1. With V trimmed by 5 bases and J by 1 base, 3 bases remained unmatched. Germline loops: CDR1 SEHNR, CDR2 FQNEAQ (reference sequence). The CDR3 extends over 16 amino acids. In nucleotides, the CDR3 is TGTGCCAGCAGCGGACAGGGGAGGTCCTATAATTCACCCCTCCACTTT. Amino acid sequence: CASSGQGRSYNSPLHF. The variable domain in full, with the rest retrieved from reference TRBV7-9 and TRBJ1-6, is DTGVSQNPRHKITKRGQNVTFRCDPISEHNRLYWYRQTLGQGPEFLTYFQNEAQLEKSRLLSDRFSAERPKGSFSTLEIQRTEQGDSAMYLCASSGQGRSYNSPLHFGNGTRLTVT.

The chain combines TRBV19 with TRBJ1-1, with TRBD1 as a possible D gene (6 bases). The CDR3 extends over 13 amino acids. Germline CDR1 and CDR2: LNHDA and SQIVND (reference sequence). V was shortened by 10 bases and J by 1 base, with 13 bases between the two germline ends. CDR3 residues: CATGQPTNTEAFF. The CDR3 DNA is TGTGCCACCGGACAGCCGACGAACACTGAAGCTTTCTTT.

This clone was observed a handful of times. The rearrangement links TRBV7-9 to TRBJ1-5; 7 positions match TRBD1. Germline V gene sequence: CDR1 SEHNR, CDR2 FQNEAQ (reference sequence). This CDR3 region has 14 residues. The J segment lost 6 bases and the V segment lost 5 bases, leaving 7 bases of the junction unmatched. CDR3 coding DNA: TGTGCCAGCAGCCCGACAGGGTCTGGTCAGCCCCAGCATTTT. Its translation is CASSPTGSGQPQHF.

The gene calls are TRBV9 and TRBJ2-2; D not resolved. Trimming cost V 0 bases and J 7 bases, with 7 bases left between them. Germline V CDR1 and CDR2: SGDLS, YYNGEE. This CDR3 is 13 amino acids long. This CDR3 reads CASSVAVGGELFF. The CDR3 DNA follows: TGTGCCAGCAGCGTAGCAGTTGGCGGGGAGCTGTTTTTT.

V and J are TRBV5-1 and TRBJ2-2; D possibly corresponds to TRBD1 (6 bases). Germline-derived CDR1 and CDR2 are SGHRS and YFSETQ. V gave up 3 bases and J gave up 4 bases, with 16 bases separating them. This CDR3 has 16 amino acids. CDR3 sequence (DNA): TGCGCCAGCAGCTCGACAGGCTCTGTAGGCACCGGGGAGCTGTTTTTT. Translated, it gives CASSSTGSVGTGELFF.

The chain is built from TRBV11-2 and TRBJ1-1; D call uncertain. The CDR3 sequence is 15 residues long. Trimming stripped 0 bases from V and 7 bases from J, with 15 bases between. Germline V gives CDR1 SGHAT, CDR2 FQNNGV. The CDR3 sequence is CASSLDGLEAHEAFF. As DNA, the CDR3 is TGTGCCAGCAGCTTAGACGGTCTGGAGGCCCATGAAGCTTTCTTT.